This TCR beta chain was sequenced for a study of blood T cell repertoires in COVID-19. In the study overall: Sites in the United States, Italy and Spain provided acute and convalescent COVID-19 samples.

Authors' data handling: Reference gene primer amplification gave estimated nucleated cell counts. Method: immunoSEQ multiplex PCR; TCRdb's copy keeps in-frame clones and lacks some. That table is the source of V, J and clone size, and D and trimming were worked out from the DNA. This repertoire shows under 350,000 clones, approximately 90% found once; its top ten account for about 4.2%. This clone was seen a single time. This CDR3 spans 14 amino acids. CDR1 SGHRS and CDR2 YFSETQ come from the germline V gene. Trimming took 1 base from V and 4 from J, leaving 10 bases between them. Cohort 3 recovery required two negative PCRs, clearance, or symptom resolution.

The chain carries TRBV5-1 and TRBJ2-3; D may be TRBD2 (6 bases). The source of this sequence is a man younger than 40 who had recovered from COVID-19. The sample consisted of PBMCs or T cells enriched from blood (not recorded which). In DNA form, the CDR3 reads TGCGCCAGCAGCTTGTCGAGCGGGTCAGATACGCAGTATTTT. It yields the protein CASSLSSGSDTQYF.